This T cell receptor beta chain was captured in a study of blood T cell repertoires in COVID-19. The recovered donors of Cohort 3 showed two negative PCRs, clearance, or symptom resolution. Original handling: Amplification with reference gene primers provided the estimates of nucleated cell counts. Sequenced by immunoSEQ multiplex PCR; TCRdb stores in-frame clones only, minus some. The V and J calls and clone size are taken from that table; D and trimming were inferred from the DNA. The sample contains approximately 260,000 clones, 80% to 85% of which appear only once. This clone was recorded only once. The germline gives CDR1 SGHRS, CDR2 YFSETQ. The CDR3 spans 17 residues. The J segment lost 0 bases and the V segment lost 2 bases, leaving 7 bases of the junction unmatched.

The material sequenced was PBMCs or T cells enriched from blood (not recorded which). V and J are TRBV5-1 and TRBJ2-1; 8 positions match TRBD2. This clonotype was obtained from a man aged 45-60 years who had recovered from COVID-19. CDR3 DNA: TGCGCCAGCAGCTTAGCAGCGGGAGTGGGCTCCTACAATGAGCAGTTCTTC. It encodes CASSLAAGVGSYNEQFF. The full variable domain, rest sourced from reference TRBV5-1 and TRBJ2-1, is KAGVTQTPRYLIKTRGQQVTLSCSPISGHRSVSWYQQTPGQGLQFLFEYFSETQRNKGNFPGRFSGRQFSNSRSEMNVSTLELGDSALYLCASSLAAGVGSYNEQFFGPGTRLTVL.